This entry is about one TCR beta chain. These data are taken from a study of T-cell reconstitution after alpha-beta-depleted transplantation in children. Preparing the TCRbeta library involved the use of unique molecular identifiers. Each CDR3 protein gets one entry after TCRdb re-called the PCR reads with MiXCR. Of 420,000 or so distinct CDR3 sequences in the sample, about 11% were seen once. V gave up 4 bases and J gave up 8 bases, with 12 bases separating them. The CDR3 spans 12 residues. Per the germline V gene, CDR1 is DFQATT and CDR2 is SNEGSKA (reference sequence). The receptor comes from a human donor who donated a stem cell graft to a child with acute myeloid leukemia. The sequences come from PBMCs from the stem cell graft donor, collected from the stem cell graft. The V call is TRBV20-1, the J call TRBJ2-4, with a weak D call TRBD2 (5 bases). In DNA form, the CDR3 reads TGCAGTGCTACTTCGGACTTGGACATTCAGTACTTC. Translation gives CSATSDLDIQYF.